These T cell receptor beta chains were read from a single sample in a study of spatial heterogeneity in lung cancer. TCRdb fed the 5' RACE reads into MiXCR, producing one record per CDR3 protein. The sample includes about 27,000 distinct CDR3 sequences, more than 5.5% of them seen just once. The source was lung tumor tissue, collected at surgery. The origin of the receptors is a male donor with early-stage non-small cell lung cancer. CDR3s include the opening cysteine and the closing phenylalanine or tryptophan. A D gene is named only where the DNA matches it firmly. Size tells how often a clone was seen (once, few, many) or the class of an expanded clone, and some rows leave it out.

V: TRBV4-3
D: .
size: many
J: TRBJ2-1
CDR3: CASSQDYSTRPYEQFF
DNA: TGCGCCAGCAGCCAAGATTACTCAACCCGCCCGTATGAGCAGTTCTTC

V: TRBV7-2
D: .
size: many
J: TRBJ2-2
CDR3: CASSLNRANGELFF
DNA: TGTGCCAGCAGCTTAAACAGGGCGAACGGGGAGCTGTTTTTT

V: TRBV7-2
D: TRBD2
size: .
J: TRBJ2-5
CDR3: CASSAGGAETQYF
DNA: TGTGCCAGCTCGGCGGGGGGCGCGGAGACCCAGTACTTC

V: TRBV5-1
D: TRBD2
size: few
J: TRBJ2-5
CDR3: CASSSGLAGGLQETQYF
DNA: TGCGCCAGCAGCTCGGGACTAGCGGGGGGACTCCAAGAGACCCAGTACTTC

V: TRBV27
D: .
size: few
J: TRBJ2-2
CDR3: CASSFQITGELFF
DNA: TGTGCCAGCAGTTTCCAAATCACCGGGGAGCTGTTTTTT

V: TRBV5-6
D: TRBD1
size: many
J: TRBJ2-1
CDR3: CASSPVDRDEQFF
DNA: TGTGCCAGCAGCCCAGTGGACAGGGATGAGCAGTTCTTC

V: TRBV5-1
D: TRBD2
size: many
J: TRBJ2-1
CDR3: CASSLTSGGIVNEQFF
DNA: TGCGCCAGCAGCTTAACTAGCGGGGGGATTGTAAATGAGCAGTTCTTC

V: TRBV18
D: .
size: many
J: TRBJ2-2
CDR3: CASSPTGIGELFF
DNA: TGTGCCAGCTCGCCTACAGGAATCGGGGAGCTGTTTTTT

V: TRBV7-2
D: TRBD1
size: .
J: TRBJ1-5
CDR3: CASSFAGGYNQPQHF
DNA: TGTGCCAGCAGCTTTGCAGGGGGCTACAATCAGCCCCAGCATTTT

V: TRBV29-1
D: TRBD2
size: few
J: TRBJ2-1
CDR3: CSVDRTSGPYNEQFF
DNA: TGCAGCGTAGATCGGACTAGCGGGCCATACAATGAGCAGTTCTTC

V: TRBV5-1
D: TRBD2
size: many
J: TRBJ2-5
CDR3: CASSFGTSGGQETQYF
DNA: TGCGCCAGCAGCTTCGGGACTAGCGGGGGCCAAGAGACCCAGTACTTC

V: TRBV4-2
D: .
size: many
J: TRBJ1-2
CDR3: CASSQDLSYGYTF
DNA: TGTGCCAGCAGCCAAGATTTGAGTTATGGCTACACCTTC

V: TRBV7-9
D: .
size: many
J: TRBJ1-1
CDR3: CASSFLGKGGRAFF
DNA: TGTGCCAGCAGCTTCTTGGGGAAGGGGGGTAGAGCTTTCTTT

V: TRBV20-1
D: .
size: .
J: TRBJ2-7
CDR3: CSARDGYEQYF
DNA: TGCAGTGCTCGGGACGGCTACGAGCAGTACTTC

V: TRBV20-1
D: TRBD2
size: many
J: TRBJ2-3
CDR3: CSAGTPRRGGLSTDTQYF
DNA: TGCAGTGCCGGGACGCCCAGGCGGGGGGGTCTTAGCACAGATACGCAGTATTTT

V: TRBV20-1
D: TRBD1
size: few
J: TRBJ1-1
CDR3: CSAKTGGRRTEAFF
DNA: TGCAGTGCTAAGACAGGGGGCCGGCGCACTGAAGCTTTCTTT

V: TRBV5-1
D: .
size: many
J: TRBJ1-3
CDR3: CASSLGGENTIYF
DNA: TGCGCCAGCAGCTTGGGCGGGGAAAACACCATATATTTT

V: TRBV7-8
D: .
size: many
J: TRBJ1-2
CDR3: CASSLARGSSYGYTF
DNA: TGTGCCAGCAGCTTAGCGCGGGGAAGCTCCTACGGCTACACCTTC

V: TRBV7-8
D: .
size: .
J: TRBJ2-2
CDR3: CASSLPGNTGELFF
DNA: TGTGCCAGCAGCTTACCAGGAAACACCGGGGAGCTGTTTTTT

V: TRBV5-1
D: .
size: many
J: TRBJ2-2
CDR3: CASSLFRHPGDGELFF
DNA: TGCGCCAGCAGCTTGTTCCGCCACCCAGGGGACGGGGAGCTGTTTTTT

V: TRBV20-1
D: .
size: many
J: TRBJ1-5
CDR3: CSAGGSNQPQHF
DNA: TGCAGTGCTGGGGGCTCTAATCAGCCCCAGCATTTT

V: TRBV4-3
D: .
size: .
J: TRBJ1-4
CDR3: CASRKQGRNEKLFF
DNA: TGCGCCAGCAGGAAACAGGGACGTAATGAAAAACTGTTTTTT

V: TRBV6-1
D: .
size: .
J: TRBJ1-1
CDR3: CASRPLRDTPNTEAFF
DNA: TGTGCCAGCAGGCCCCTCCGGGACACCCCGAACACTGAAGCTTTCTTT

V: TRBV29-1
D: TRBD2
size: many
J: TRBJ2-3
CDR3: CSVEKEAGGPTSTDTQYF
DNA: TGCAGCGTTGAAAAGGAAGCGGGGGGACCTACTAGCACAGATACGCAGTATTTT

V: TRBV20-1
D: .
size: many
J: TRBJ2-3
CDR3: CSAHDNGRVTDTQYF
DNA: TGCAGTGCTCATGATAACGGCAGGGTCACAGATACGCAGTATTTT

V: TRBV12-3/TRBV12-4
D: TRBD2
size: many
J: TRBJ2-2
CDR3: CASSFGSGGVGELFF
DNA: TGTGCCAGCAGTTTTGGTAGCGGGGGTGTCGGGGAGCTGTTTTTT

V: TRBV28
D: TRBD2
size: few
J: TRBJ2-2
CDR3: CASSLIAGEDTGELFF
DNA: TGTGCCAGCAGTTTAATAGCGGGGGAGGACACCGGGGAGCTGTTTTTT

V: TRBV6-2/TRBV6-3
D: .
size: many
J: TRBJ1-5
CDR3: CASSSGSGASNQPQHF
DNA: TGTGCCAGCAGTTCAGGATCCGGGGCTAGCAATCAGCCCCAGCATTTT

V: TRBV9
D: .
size: many
J: TRBJ2-1
CDR3: CASSVSDEQFF
DNA: TGTGCCAGCAGCGTATCGGATGAGCAGTTCTTC

V: TRBV4-1
D: .
size: .
J: TRBJ1-6
CDR3: CASSQYDNSPLHF
DNA: TGCGCCAGCAGCCAGTACGATAATTCACCCCTCCACTTT

V: TRBV11-2
D: TRBD1
size: many
J: TRBJ1-6
CDR3: CASSLDRPGTGSSPLHF
DNA: TGTGCCAGCAGCTTAGATCGCCCCGGGACAGGAAGTTCACCCCTCCACTTT

V: TRBV12-3/TRBV12-4
D: .
size: many
J: TRBJ2-3
CDR3: CASSLARDNTDTQYF
DNA: TGTGCCAGCAGTTTAGCCCGGGACAACACAGATACGCAGTATTTT

V: TRBV4-3
D: .
size: .
J: TRBJ1-5
CDR3: CASSQGLFDQPQHF
DNA: TGCGCCAGCAGCCAAGGACTGTTTGATCAGCCCCAGCATTTT

V: TRBV6-2/TRBV6-3
D: .
size: .
J: TRBJ1-5
CDR3: CASSEWTVDQPQHF
DNA: TGTGCCAGCAGTGAGTGGACGGTGGATCAGCCCCAGCATTTT

V: TRBV28
D: TRBD2
size: few
J: TRBJ2-1
CDR3: CASSSRGLAGFF
DNA: TGTGCCAGCAGTTCCCGGGGACTAGCGGGGTTCTTC

V: TRBV10-3
D: .
size: few
J: TRBJ1-5
CDR3: CAISAGASNQPQHF
DNA: TGTGCCATCAGTGCGGGGGCGAGCAATCAGCCCCAGCATTTT